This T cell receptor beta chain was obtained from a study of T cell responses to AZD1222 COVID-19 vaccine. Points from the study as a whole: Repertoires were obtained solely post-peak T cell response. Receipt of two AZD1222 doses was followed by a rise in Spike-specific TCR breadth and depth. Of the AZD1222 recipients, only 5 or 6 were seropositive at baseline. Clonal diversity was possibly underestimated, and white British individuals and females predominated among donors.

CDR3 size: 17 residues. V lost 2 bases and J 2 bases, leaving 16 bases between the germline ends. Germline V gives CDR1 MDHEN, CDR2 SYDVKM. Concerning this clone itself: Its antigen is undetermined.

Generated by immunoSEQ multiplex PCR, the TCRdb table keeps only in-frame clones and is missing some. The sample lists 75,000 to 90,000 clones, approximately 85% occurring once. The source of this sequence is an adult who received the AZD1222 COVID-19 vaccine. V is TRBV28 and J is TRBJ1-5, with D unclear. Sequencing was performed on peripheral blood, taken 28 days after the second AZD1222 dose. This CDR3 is CASSLGRTGSGNQPQHF. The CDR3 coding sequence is TGTGCCAGCAGTTTAGGGAGGACCGGTTCGGGCAATCAGCCCCAGCATTTT.